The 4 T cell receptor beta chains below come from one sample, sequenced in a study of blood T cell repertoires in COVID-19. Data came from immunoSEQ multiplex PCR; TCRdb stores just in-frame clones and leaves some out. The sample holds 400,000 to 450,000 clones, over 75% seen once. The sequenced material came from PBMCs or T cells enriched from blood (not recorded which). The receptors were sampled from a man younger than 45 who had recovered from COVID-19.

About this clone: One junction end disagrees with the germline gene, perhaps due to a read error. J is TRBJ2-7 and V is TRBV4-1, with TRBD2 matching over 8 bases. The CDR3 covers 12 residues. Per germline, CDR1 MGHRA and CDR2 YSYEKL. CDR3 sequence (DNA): TGCGCCAGCAGCCAGAAGCCGGGACTAGTGAACTTC. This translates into CASSQKPGLVNF.

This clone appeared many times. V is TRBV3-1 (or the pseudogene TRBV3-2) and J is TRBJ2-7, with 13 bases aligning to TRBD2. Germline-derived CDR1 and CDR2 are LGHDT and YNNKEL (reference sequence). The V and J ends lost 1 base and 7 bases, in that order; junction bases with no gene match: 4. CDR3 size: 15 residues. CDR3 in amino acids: CASSQGLGLAGEQYF. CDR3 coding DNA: TGTGCCAGCAGCCAAGGTCTGGGACTAGCGGGAGAGCAGTACTTC.

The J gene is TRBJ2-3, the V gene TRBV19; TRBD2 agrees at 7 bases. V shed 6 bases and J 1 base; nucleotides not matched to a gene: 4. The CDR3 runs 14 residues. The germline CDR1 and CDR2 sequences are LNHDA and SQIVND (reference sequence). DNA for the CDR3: TGTGCCAGTAGAGAGCGGGGCCGCACAGATACGCAGTATTTT. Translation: CASRERGRTDTQYF.

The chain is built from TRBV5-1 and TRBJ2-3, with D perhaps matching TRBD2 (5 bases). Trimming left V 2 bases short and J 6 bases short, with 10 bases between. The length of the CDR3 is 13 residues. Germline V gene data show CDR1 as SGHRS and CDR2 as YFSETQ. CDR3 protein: CASSLRGLDTQYF. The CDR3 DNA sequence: TGCGCCAGCAGCTTACGGGGTCTGGATACGCAGTATTTT.